This T cell receptor beta chain appears in the sequencing data of a study of technical replicates of blood from a few donors. Assay used: immunoSEQ multiplex PCR; TCRdb lists only in-frame clones, some missing. The sample lists about 76,000 clones, roughly 90% occurring once. The V gene lost 8 bases and the J gene lost 2 bases, with 16 bases spanning the gap. The CDR3 has 14 amino acids. The germline gives CDR1 MNHEY, CDR2 SMNVEV (reference sequence). The TCR was taken from a human donor in good health. The chain has TRBV27 and TRBJ2-7; TRBD1 might be the D (6 bases). The sample consisted of T cells isolated from PBMCs. The CDR3 loop is CASLRGGFTYEQYF. In DNA, the CDR3 is TGTGCCAGCCTTAGAGGGGGATTTACCTACGAGCAGTACTTC.